This TCR beta chain was observed in a study of cytomegalovirus exposure and HLA in healthy donors. Some clones are missing from TCRdb's copy, which holds only in-frame ones; the method was immunoSEQ multiplex PCR. Of about 160,000 clones in the sample, about 90% were seen once. A word on this clone: Its antigen remains unknown.

The CDR3 runs to 15 residues. J lost 3 bases, V lost 3 bases, and 7 bases had no gene match. Germline CDR1 and CDR2: SGHNT and YYREEE (reference sequence). General study points: High specificity and sensitivity for cytomegalovirus status were reported for the classifier.

The TCR sequence derives from a woman under 30 in good health and CMV-seropositive. The sequenced sample was PBMCs. The chain carries TRBV5-4 and TRBJ1-1, with 8 bases matching TRBD1. CDR3 in amino acids: CASSSGQGRHTEAFF. In DNA form, the CDR3 reads TGTGCCAGCAGCTCCGGACAGGGTAGGCACACTGAAGCTTTCTTT.